This T cell receptor (beta chain) was captured in a study of shared clonotypes between healthy human individuals. Study results and caveats: Rarefaction curves obtained for sorted subsets showed sequencing incomplete despite large depth. Among the subsets, naive ones generally showed larger estimated richness than memory ones.

CD45RO negativity and positive selection for CCR7 defined naive CD8 cells, a population that excluded terminally differentiated effector memory CD45RA+ cells. Details on this clone: As yet, its antigen is unknown. The identical CDR3 is also encoded by other nucleotide sequences in the sample.

The assay used deep level. Some 30,000 T cell genomes, or around 180 ng DNA, went into the sorted-subset replicate PCRs. The protocol was immunoSEQ multiplex PCR, while the TCRdb copy is restricted to in-frame clones and leaves out a portion. The sample carries about 1,800,000 clones, about 95% recorded once. V shed 0 bases and J shed 1 base, with 4 bases lying between them. The germline V gene encodes CDR1 MNHEY and CDR2 SVGAGI. The CDR3 spans 13 residues. The sequenced material came from naive CD8+ T cells sorted from blood. This clonotype was obtained from a man between 18 and 29 years old in good health. V is TRBV6-5 and J is TRBJ2-7; D not certain. CDR3 coding DNA: TGTGCCAGCAGTTACTCGAGTTCCTACGAGCAGTACTTC. Its protein product is CASSYSSSYEQYF.